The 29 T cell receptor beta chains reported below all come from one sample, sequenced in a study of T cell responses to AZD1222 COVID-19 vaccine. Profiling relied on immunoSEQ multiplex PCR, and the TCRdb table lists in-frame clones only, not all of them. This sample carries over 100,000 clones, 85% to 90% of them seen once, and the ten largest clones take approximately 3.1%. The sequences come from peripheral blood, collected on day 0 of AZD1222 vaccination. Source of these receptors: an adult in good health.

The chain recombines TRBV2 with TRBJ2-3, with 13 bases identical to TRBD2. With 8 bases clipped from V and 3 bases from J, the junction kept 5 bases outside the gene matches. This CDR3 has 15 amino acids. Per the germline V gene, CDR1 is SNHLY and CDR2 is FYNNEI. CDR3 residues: CASAGLAGTTDTQYF. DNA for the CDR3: TGTGCCAGCGCGGGACTAGCGGGAACGACAGATACGCAGTATTTT.

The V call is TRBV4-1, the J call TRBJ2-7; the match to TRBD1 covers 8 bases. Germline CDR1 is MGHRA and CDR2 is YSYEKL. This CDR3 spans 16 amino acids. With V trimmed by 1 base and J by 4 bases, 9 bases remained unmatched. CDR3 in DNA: TGCGCCAGCAGCCAAGGGGCGGACAGGGTTTTTTACGAGCAGTACTTC. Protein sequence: CASSQGADRVFYEQYF.

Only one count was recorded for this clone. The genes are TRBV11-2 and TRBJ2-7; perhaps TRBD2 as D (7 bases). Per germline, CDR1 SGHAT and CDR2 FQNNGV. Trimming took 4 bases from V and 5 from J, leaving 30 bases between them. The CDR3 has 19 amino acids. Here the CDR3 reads CASSSRFRGGRNIVDEQYF. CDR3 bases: TGTGCCAGCAGCTCTCGATTTAGGGGGGGCAGGAACATTGTAGACGAGCAGTACTTC.

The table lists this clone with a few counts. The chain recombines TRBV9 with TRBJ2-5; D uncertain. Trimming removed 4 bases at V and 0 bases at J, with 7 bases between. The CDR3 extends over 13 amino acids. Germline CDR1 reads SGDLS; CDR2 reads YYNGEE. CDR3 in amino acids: CASSPQYQETQYF. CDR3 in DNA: TGTGCCAGCAGCCCTCAGTACCAAGAGACCCAGTACTTC. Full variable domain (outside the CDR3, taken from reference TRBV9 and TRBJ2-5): DSGVTQTPKHLITATGQRVTLRCSPRSGDLSVYWYQQSLDQGLQFLIQYYNGEERAKGNILERFSAQQFPDLHSELNLSSLELGDSALYFCASSPQYQETQYFGPGTRLLVL.

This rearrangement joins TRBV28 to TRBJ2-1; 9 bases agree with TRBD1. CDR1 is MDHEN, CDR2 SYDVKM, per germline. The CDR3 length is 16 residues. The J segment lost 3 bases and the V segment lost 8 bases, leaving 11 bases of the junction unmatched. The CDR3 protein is CASATTGGMGYNEQFF. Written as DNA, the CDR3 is TGTGCCAGCGCTACCACAGGGGGCATGGGCTACAATGAGCAGTTCTTC.

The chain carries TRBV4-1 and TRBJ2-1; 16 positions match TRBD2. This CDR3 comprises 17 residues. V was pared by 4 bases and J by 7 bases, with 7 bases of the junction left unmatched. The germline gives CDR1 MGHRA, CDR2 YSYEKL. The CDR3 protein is CASSLGTSGRGLNEQFF. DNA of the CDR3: TGCGCCAGCAGCCTCGGGACTAGCGGGAGGGGGTTGAATGAGCAGTTCTTC.

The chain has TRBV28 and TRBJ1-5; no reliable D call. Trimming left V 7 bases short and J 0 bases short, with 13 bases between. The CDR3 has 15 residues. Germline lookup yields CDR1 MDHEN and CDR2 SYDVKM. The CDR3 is CASTLRYSSNQPQHF. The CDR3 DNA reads TGTGCCAGCACCCTTCGGTACAGTAGCAATCAGCCCCAGCATTTT.

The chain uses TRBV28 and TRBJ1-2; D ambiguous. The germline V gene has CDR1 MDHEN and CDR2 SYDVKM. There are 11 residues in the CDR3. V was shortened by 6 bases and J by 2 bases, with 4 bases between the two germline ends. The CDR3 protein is CASSTNYGYTF. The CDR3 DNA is TGTGCCAGCAGCACCAACTATGGCTACACCTTC.

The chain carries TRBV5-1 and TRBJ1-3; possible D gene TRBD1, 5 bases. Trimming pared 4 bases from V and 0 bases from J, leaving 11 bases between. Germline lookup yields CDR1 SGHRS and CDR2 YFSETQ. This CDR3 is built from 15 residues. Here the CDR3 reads CASSPQGYSGNTIYF. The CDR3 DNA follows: TGCGCCAGCAGCCCCCAGGGCTACTCTGGAAACACCATATATTTT.

The DNA for the CDR3 is TGTGCCAGTAGAGGGCGGTTGGAGGATGGCTACACCTTC. Its translation is CASRGRLEDGYTF. The chain has TRBV19 and TRBJ1-2; D call uncertain. Germline V gives CDR1 LNHDA, CDR2 SQIVND (reference sequence). V lost 6 bases and J 6 bases, leaving 14 bases between the germline ends. The CDR3 consists of 13 residues. Drawing the rest from reference TRBV19 and TRBJ1-2, the complete variable domain is DGGITQSPKYLFRKEGQNVTLSCEQNLNHDAMYWYRQDPGQGLRLIYYSQIVNDFQKGDIAEGYSVSREKKESFPLTVTSAQKNPTAFYLCASRGRLEDGYTFGSGTRLTVV.

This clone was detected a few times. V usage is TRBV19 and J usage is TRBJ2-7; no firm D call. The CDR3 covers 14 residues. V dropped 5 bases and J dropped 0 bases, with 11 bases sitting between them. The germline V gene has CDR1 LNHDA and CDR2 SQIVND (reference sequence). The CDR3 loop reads CASSPDGASYEQYF. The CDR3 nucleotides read TGTGCCAGTAGTCCCGACGGTGCCTCCTACGAGCAGTACTTC. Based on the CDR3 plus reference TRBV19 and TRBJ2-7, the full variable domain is DGGITQSPKYLFRKEGQNVTLSCEQNLNHDAMYWYRQDPGQGLRLIYYSQIVNDFQKGDIAEGYSVSREKKESFPLTVTSAQKNPTAFYLCASSPDGASYEQYFGPGTRLTVT.

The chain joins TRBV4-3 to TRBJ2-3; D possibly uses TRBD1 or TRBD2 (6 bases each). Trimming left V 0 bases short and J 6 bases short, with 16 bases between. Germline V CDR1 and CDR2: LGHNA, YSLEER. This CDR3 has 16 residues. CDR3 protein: CASSQDRRGGWDTQYF. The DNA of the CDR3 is TGCGCCAGCAGCCAAGATCGGAGAGGGGGGTGGGATACGCAGTATTTT.

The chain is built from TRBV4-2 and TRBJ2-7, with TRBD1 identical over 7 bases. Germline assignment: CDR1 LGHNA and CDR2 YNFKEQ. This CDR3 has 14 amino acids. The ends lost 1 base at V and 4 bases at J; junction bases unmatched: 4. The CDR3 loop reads CASSQGGQRYEQYF. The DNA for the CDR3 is TGTGCCAGCAGCCAAGGGGGACAGAGGTACGAGCAGTACTTC.

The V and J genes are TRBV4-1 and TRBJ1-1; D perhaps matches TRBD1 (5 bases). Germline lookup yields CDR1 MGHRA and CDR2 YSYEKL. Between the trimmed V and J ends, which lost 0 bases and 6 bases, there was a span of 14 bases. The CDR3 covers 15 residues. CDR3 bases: TGCGCCAGCAGCCAAGAAAGGGGAACCTTTGCTGAAGCTTTCTTT. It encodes CASSQERGTFAEAFF.

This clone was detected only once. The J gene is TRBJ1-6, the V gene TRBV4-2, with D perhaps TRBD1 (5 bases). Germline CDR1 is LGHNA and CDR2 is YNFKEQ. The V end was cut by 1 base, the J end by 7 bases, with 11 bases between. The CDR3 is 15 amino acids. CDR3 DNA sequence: TGTGCCAGCAGCCAAGGGGGGGACGGAAATTCACCCCTCCACTTT. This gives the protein CASSQGGDGNSPLHF.

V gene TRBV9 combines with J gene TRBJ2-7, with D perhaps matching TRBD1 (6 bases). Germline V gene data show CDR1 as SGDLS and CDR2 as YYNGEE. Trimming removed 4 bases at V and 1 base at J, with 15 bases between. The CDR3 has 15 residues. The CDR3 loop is CASSPLDRFSYEQYF. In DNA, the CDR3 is TGTGCCAGCAGCCCCCTCGACAGGTTTTCCTACGAGCAGTACTTC. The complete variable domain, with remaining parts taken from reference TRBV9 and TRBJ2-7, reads DSGVTQTPKHLITATGQRVTLRCSPRSGDLSVYWYQQSLDQGLQFLIQYYNGEERAKGNILERFSAQQFPDLHSELNLSSLELGDSALYFCASSPLDRFSYEQYFGPGTRLTVT.

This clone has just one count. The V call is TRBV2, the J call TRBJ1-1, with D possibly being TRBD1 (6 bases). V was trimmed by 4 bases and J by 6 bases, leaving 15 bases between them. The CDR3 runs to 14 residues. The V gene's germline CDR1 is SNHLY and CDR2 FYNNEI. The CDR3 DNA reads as TGTGCCAGCAGTGGACAGGTCGAAAGCCCTGAAGCTTTCTTT. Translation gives CASSGQVESPEAFF.

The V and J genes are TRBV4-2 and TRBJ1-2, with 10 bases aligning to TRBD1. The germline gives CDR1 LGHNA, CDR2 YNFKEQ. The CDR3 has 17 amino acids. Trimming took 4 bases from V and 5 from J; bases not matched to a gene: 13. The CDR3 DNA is TGTGCCAGCAGCCCCTCGCCCGGACAGGGGGTGGTATATGGCTACACCTTC. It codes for CASSPSPGQGVVYGYTF.

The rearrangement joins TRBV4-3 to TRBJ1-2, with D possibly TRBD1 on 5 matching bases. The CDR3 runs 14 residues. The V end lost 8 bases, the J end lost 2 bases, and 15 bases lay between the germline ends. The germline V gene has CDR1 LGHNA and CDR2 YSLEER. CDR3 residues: CASAGGDSNYGYTF. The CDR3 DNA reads TGCGCCAGCGCGGGCGGAGACAGCAACTATGGCTACACCTTC.

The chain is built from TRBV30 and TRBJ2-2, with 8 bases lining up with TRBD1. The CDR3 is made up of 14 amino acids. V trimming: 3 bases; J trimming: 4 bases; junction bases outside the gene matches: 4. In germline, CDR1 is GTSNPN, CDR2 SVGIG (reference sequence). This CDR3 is CAWSQGAATGELFF. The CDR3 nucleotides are TGTGCCTGGAGCCAGGGGGCGGCCACCGGGGAGCTGTTTTTT.

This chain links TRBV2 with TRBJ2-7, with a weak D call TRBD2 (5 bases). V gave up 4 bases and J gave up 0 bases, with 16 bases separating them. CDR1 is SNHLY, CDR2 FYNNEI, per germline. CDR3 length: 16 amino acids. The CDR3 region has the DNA TGTGCCAGCAGTGTGGGAGAGCGGATCGACTCCTACGAGCAGTACTTC. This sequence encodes CASSVGERIDSYEQYF.

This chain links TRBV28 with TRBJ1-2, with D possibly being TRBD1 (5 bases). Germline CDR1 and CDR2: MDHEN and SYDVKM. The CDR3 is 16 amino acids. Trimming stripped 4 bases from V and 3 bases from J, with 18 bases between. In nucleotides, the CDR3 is TGTGCCAGCAGTTCCCCCCCGACAGCAGAGTACTATGGCTACACCTTC. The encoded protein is CASSSPPTAEYYGYTF.

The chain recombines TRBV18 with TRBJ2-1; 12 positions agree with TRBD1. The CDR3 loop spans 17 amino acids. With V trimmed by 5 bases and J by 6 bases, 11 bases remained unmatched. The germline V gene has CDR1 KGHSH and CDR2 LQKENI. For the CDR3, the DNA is TGTGCCAGCTCATGGTCTCCTCCGGGACAGGGGGCCAATGAGCAGTTCTTC. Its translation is CASSWSPPGQGANEQFF. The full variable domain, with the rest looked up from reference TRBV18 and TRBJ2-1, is NAGVMQNPRHLVRRRGQEARLRCSPMKGHSHVYWYRQLPEEGLKFMVYLQKENIIDESGMPKERFSAEFPKEGPSILRIQQVVRGDSAAYFCASSWSPPGQGANEQFFGPGTRLTVL.

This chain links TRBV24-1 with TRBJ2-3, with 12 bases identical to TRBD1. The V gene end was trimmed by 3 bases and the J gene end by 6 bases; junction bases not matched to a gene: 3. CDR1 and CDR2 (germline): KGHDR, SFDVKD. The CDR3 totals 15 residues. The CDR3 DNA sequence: TGTGCCACCAGTGATGCGGGACAGGGGGCCGATACGCAGTATTTT. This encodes CATSDAGQGADTQYF.

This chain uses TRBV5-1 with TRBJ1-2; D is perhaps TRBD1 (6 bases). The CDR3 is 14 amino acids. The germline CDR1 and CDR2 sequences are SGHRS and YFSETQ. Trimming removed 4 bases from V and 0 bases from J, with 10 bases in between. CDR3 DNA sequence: TGCGCCAGCAGCCGGGACACCGCTAACTATGGCTACACCTTC. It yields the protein CASSRDTANYGYTF.

DNA of the CDR3: TGTGCCAGCAGCGTAGCGCCCCAGGGCTCTGGAAACACCATATATTTT. This gives the protein CASSVAPQGSGNTIYF. This rearrangement joins TRBV9 to TRBJ1-3, with a possible D match to TRBD1 (5 bases). The CDR3 extends over 16 amino acids. Trimming removed 0 bases at V and 0 bases at J, with 10 bases between. Looked up from germline, CDR1 is SGDLS and CDR2 is YYNGEE.

CDR3 DNA sequence: TGTGCCAGCAACAGACTAGCAGCGAACACCGGGGAGCTGTTTTTT. Translation gives CASNRLAANTGELFF. The rearrangement links TRBV27 to TRBJ2-2, with 7 bases identical to TRBD2. There are 15 residues in the CDR3. Germline V gene data show CDR1 as MNHEY and CDR2 as SMNVEV (reference sequence). V shed 7 bases and J 0 bases; nucleotides not matched to a gene: 5.

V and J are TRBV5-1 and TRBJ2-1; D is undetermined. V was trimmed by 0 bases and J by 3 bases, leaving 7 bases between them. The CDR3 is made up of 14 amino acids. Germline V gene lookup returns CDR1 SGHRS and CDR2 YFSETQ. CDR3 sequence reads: CASSLGPVYNEQFF. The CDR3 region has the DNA TGCGCCAGCAGCTTGGGCCCGGTCTACAATGAGCAGTTCTTC. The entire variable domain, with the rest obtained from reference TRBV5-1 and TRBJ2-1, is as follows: KAGVTQTPRYLIKTRGQQVTLSCSPISGHRSVSWYQQTPGQGLQFLFEYFSETQRNKGNFPGRFSGRQFSNSRSEMNVSTLELGDSALYLCASSLGPVYNEQFFGPGTRLTVL.

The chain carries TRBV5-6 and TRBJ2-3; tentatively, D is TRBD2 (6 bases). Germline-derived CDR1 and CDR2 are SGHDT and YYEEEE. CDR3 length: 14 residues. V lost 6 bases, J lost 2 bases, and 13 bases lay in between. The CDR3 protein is CASTRDFFTDTQYF. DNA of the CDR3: TGTGCCAGCACCCGGGACTTTTTCACAGATACGCAGTATTTT.